The 5 T cell receptor beta chains below come from one sample, sequenced in a study of T-cell reconstitution after alpha-beta-depleted transplantation in children. As it was prepared, the TCRbeta library received unique molecular identifiers. One entry per CDR3 protein results from TCRdb running MiXCR on the PCR reads. In the table there are about 600,000 distinct CDR3 sequences, 23% of which are singletons. Sequenced here: PBMCs, mostly from graft donor cells, sampled 360 days after TCRalphabeta/CD19-depleted stem cell transplant. The receptors derive from a boy less than two years old who had a stem cell transplant for acute myeloid leukemia, so the T cells may come from the graft donor.

This clonotype was picked up a small number of times. V gene TRBV5-6 combines with J gene TRBJ2-2; 9 positions agree with TRBD2. CDR1 is SGHDT and CDR2 is YYEEEE in the germline V gene. The CDR3 runs 17 residues. The J segment lost 4 bases and the V segment lost 0 bases, leaving 7 bases of the junction unmatched. The CDR3 protein is CASSLVWLAGRTGELFF. The DNA for the CDR3 is TGTGCCAGCAGCTTGGTATGGCTAGCGGGGCGCACCGGGGAGCTGTTTTTT.

This rearrangement joins TRBV18 to TRBJ1-2, with 9 bases fitting TRBD1. V shed 3 bases, J shed 6 bases, and the junction held 8 bases outside the gene matches. Germline V CDR1 and CDR2: KGHSH, LQKENI. This CDR3 comprises 15 residues. The CDR3 sequence: CASSPSGGQGNGYTF. The DNA for the CDR3 is TGTGCCAGCTCACCTTCGGGGGGACAGGGTAATGGCTACACCTTC.

This clonotype has only a few counts. The genes are TRBV20-1 and TRBJ1-5, with D maybe TRBD1 (5 bases). Trimming took 0 bases from V and 0 from J, leaving 15 bases between them. The CDR3 extends over 17 amino acids. The germline CDR1 and CDR2 sequences are DFQATT and SNEGSKA (reference sequence). CDR3 in DNA: TGCAGTGCTAGAGATTCGGGGACGGCATATAGCAATCAGCCCCAGCATTTT. Its translation is CSARDSGTAYSNQPQHF.

This clonotype was observed a single time. The gene calls are TRBV6-5 and TRBJ1-1; D unclear. This CDR3 has 17 amino acids. Germline values: CDR1 MNHEY, CDR2 SVGAGI. The ends were cut back, 3 bases at V and 2 bases at J, with 19 bases in the middle. This chain's CDR3 is CASSYLGVDYNNTEAFF. The CDR3 DNA is TGTGCCAGCAGTTATCTCGGGGTAGACTACAATAACACTGAAGCTTTCTTT.

In its sample, this clonotype was seen many times. The genes are TRBV20-1 and TRBJ2-7; D perhaps matches TRBD2 (5 bases). V gave up 6 bases and J gave up 0 bases, with 6 bases separating them. CDR1 DFQATT and CDR2 SNEGSKA come from the germline V gene (reference sequence). The CDR3 consists of 11 residues. For the CDR3, the DNA is TGCAGTGCGGGGAGCTCCTACGAGCAGTACTTC. As protein: CSAGSSYEQYF.